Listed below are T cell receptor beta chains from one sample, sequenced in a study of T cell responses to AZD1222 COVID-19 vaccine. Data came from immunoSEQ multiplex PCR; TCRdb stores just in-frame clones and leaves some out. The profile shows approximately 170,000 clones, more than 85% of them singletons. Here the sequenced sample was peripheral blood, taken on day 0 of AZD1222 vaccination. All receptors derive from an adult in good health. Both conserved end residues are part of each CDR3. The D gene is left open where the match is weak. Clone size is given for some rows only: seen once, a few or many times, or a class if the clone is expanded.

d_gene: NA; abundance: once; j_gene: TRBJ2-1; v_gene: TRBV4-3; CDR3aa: CASSQATAGSEQFF; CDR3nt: TGCGCCAGCAGCCAAGCGACCGCCGGTTCGGAGCAGTTCTTC
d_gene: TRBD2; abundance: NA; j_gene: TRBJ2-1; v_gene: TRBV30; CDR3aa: CAWSDTGSSGRAYNEQFF; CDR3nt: TGTGCCTGGAGCGACACAGGGTCTAGCGGGAGGGCCTACAATGAGCAGTTCTTC
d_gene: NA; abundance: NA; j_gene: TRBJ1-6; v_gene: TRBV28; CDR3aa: CASSMSGRLNAPLHF; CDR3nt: TGTGCCAGCAGCATGAGTGGACGGCTGAACGCGCCCCTCCACTTT
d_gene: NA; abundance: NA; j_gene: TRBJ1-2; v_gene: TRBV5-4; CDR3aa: CASSLEKGEGYTF; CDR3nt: TGTGCCAGCAGCTTGGAAAAGGGGGAAGGCTACACCTTC
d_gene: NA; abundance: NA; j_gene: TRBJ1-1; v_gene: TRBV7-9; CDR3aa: CASSLLGGNTEAFF; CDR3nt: TGTGCCAGCAGCTTACTTGGGGGGAACACTGAAGCTTTCTTT
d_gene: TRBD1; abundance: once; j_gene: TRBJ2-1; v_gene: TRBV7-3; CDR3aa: CASSRIGQGHNEQFF; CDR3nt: TGTGCCAGCAGCCGGATCGGACAGGGCCACAATGAGCAGTTCTTC
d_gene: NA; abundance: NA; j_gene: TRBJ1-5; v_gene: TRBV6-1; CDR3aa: CASSEDGTWPQPQHF; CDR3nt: TGTGCCAGCAGTGAAGATGGGACCTGGCCCCAGCCCCAGCATTTT
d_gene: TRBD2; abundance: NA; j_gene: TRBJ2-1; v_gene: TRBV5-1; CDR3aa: CASSLVGGSAYNEQFF; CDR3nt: TGCGCCAGCAGCTTGGTGGGCGGGAGTGCATACAATGAGCAGTTCTTC
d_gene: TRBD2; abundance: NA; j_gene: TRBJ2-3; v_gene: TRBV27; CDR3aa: CASSDGLAGARTDTQYF; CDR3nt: TGTGCCAGCAGCGACGGCCTAGCGGGAGCCCGCACAGATACGCAGTATTTT
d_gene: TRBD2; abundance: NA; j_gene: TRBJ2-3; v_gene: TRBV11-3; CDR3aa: CASSSGTSGRAADTQYF; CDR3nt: TGTGCCAGCAGCAGTGGGACTAGCGGGAGGGCCGCAGATACGCAGTATTTT
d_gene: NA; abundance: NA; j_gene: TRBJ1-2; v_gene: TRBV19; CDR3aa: CASSPGAGYGYTF; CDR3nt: TGTGCCAGTAGCCCCGGGGCCGGGTATGGCTACACCTTC
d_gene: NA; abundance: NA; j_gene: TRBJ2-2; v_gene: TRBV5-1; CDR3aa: CASSLAGTGELFF; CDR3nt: TGCGCCAGCAGCTTGGCAGGGACCGGGGAGCTGTTTTTT
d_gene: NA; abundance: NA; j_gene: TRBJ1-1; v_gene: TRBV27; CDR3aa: CASRTGGWNTEAFF; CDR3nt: TGTGCCAGCAGAACGGGGGGATGGAACACTGAAGCTTTCTTT
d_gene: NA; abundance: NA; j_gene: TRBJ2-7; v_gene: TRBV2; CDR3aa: CASSLTYEQYF; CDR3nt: TGTGCCAGCAGTTTAACCTACGAGCAGTACTTC
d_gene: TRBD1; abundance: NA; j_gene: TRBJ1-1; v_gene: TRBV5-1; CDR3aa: CASSFRGLAEAFF; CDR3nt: TGCGCCAGCAGCTTCAGGGGGCTCGCTGAAGCTTTCTTT
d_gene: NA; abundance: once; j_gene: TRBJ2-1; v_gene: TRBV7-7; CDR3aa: CASSPQWVQGRTLVF; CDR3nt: TGTGCTAGCAGCCCTCAGTGGGTACAGGGGAGGACCTTGGTCTTC
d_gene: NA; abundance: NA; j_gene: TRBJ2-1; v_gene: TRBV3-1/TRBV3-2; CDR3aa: CASSPKRLSSYNEQFF; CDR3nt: TGTGCCAGCAGCCCGAAAAGACTTAGCTCCTACAATGAGCAGTTCTTC
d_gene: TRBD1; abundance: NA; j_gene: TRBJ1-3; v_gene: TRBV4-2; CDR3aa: CASSYRQGGVSGNTIYF; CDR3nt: TGTGCCAGCAGCTATCGACAGGGTGGAGTTTCTGGAAACACCATATATTTT
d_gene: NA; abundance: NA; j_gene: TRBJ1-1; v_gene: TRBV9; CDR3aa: CASSVDSGTEAFF; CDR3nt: TGTGCCAGCAGCGTAGATTCCGGGACTGAAGCTTTCTTT
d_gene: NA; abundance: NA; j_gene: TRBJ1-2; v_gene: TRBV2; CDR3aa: CASSEGTDGYTF; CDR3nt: TGTGCCAGCAGTGAAGGGACGGATGGCTACACCTTC
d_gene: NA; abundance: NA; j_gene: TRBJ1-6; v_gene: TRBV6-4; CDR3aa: CASSARDRSPLHF; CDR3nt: TGTGCCAGCAGTGCCAGGGATCGCTCACCCCTCCACTTT
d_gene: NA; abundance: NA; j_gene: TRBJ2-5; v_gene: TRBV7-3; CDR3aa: CASSLSIVTGKETQYF; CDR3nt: TGTGCCAGCAGCTTATCGATTGTGACAGGAAAAGAGACCCAGTACTTC
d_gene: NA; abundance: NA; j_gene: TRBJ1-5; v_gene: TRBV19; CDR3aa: CASTPPGRGNQPQHF; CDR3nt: TGTGCCAGCACCCCCCCAGGGCGAGGCAATCAGCCCCAGCATTTT
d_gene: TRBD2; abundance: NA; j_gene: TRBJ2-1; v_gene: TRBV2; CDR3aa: CASSEDGLASNEQFF; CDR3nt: TGTGCCAGCAGTGAGGACGGACTAGCGAGCAATGAGCAGTTCTTC
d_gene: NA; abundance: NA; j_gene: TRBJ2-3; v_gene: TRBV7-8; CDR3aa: CASSPTDTQYF; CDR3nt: TGTGCCAGCAGCCCCACAGATACGCAGTATTTT